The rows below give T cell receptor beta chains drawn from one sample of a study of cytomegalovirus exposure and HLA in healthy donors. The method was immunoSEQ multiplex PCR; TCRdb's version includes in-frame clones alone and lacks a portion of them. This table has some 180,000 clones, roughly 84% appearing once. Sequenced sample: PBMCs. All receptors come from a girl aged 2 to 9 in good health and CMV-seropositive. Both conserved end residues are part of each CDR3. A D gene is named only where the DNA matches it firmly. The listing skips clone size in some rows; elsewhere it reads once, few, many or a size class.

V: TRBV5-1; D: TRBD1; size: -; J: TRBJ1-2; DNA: TGCGCCAGCAGCTTAACAGGGGAGGAAGGCTACACCTTC; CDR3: CASSLTGEEGYTF
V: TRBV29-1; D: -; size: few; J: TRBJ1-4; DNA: TGCAGCGTTGGCCGGGGAGGGTCTAATGAAAAACTGTTTTTT; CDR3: CSVGRGGSNEKLFF
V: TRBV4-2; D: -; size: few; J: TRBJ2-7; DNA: TGTGCCAGCAGTGGGACTGGTGAGCAGTACTTC; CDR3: CASSGTGEQYF
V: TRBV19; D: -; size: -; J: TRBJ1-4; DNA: TGTGCCAGTAGTATTCAGGGATTAACTAATGAAAAACTGTTTTTT; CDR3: CASSIQGLTNEKLFF
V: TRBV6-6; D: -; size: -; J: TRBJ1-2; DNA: TGTGCCAGCAGTTCGCAACAGGTCCAAAGGGGCTACACCTTC; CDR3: CASSSQQVQRGYTF
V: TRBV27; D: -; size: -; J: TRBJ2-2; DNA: TGTGCCAGCATGGAGTTATCCGGGGAGCTGTTTTTT; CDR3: CASMELSGELFF
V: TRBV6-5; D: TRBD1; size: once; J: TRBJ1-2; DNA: TGTGCCAGCAGTTTCAGGGGGGATGGCTACACCTTC; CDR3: CASSFRGDGYTF
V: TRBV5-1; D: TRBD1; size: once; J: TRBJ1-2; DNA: TGCGCCAGCAGCTCCCTACCTGGACAGGGCGATGGCTACACCTTC; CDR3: CASSSLPGQGDGYTF
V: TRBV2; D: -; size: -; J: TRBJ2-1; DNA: TGTGCCAGCTGGCGGGCCAGGCTTTACAATGAGCAGTTCTTC; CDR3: CASWRARLYNEQFF
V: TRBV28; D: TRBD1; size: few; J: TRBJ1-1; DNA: TGTGCCACCGGGACAGGGTCGAGGGCTTTCTTT; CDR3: CATGTGSRAFF
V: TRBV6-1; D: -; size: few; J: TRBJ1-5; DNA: TGTGCCAGCAGTGAGGTATGGGGGGTTGCGAATCAGCCCCAGCATTTT; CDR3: CASSEVWGVANQPQHF
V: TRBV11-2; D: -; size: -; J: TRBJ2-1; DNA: TGTGCCAGCACCGATGGGGGCGGGAGCTCCTACAATGAGCAGTTCTTC; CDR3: CASTDGGGSSYNEQFF
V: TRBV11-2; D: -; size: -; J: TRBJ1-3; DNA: TGTGCCAGCAGCTTCCCAGGCCGAGGAAACACCATATATTTT; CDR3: CASSFPGRGNTIYF
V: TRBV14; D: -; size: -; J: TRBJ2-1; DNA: TGTGCCAGCAGCCTTCTGGCCCACAATGAGCAGTTCTTC; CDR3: CASSLLAHNEQFF
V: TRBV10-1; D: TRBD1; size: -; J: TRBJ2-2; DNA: TGCGCCAGCAACGCCGGGACAGGGAACACCGGGGAGCTGTTTTTT; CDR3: CASNAGTGNTGELFF
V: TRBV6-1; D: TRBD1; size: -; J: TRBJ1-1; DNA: TGTGCCAGCACGGACAGGATGAACACTGAAGCTTTCTTT; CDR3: CASTDRMNTEAFF
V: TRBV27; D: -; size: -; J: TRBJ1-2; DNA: TGTGCCAGCAGTTTTCAGGGGCACGGCTACACCTTC; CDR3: CASSFQGHGYTF
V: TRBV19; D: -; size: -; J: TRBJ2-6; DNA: TGTGCCAGTAAAGAGCGTGCCGGGGCCAACGTCCTGACTTTC; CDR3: CASKERAGANVLTF
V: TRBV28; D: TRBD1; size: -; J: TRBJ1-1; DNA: TGTGCCAGCAGCCGCCCCCAACAGGGGGCAGGCACTGAAGCTTTCTTT; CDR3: CASSRPQQGAGTEAFF
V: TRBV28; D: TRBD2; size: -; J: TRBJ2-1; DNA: TGTGCCACCTCGGCCGGGGGGGGGAGTTACAATGAGCAGTTCTTC; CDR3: CATSAGGGSYNEQFF
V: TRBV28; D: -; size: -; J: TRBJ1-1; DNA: TGTGCCAGCCCCCCCCGTAACGGGAACACTGAAGCTTTCTTT; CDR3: CASPPRNGNTEAFF
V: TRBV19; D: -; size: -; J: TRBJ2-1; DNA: TGTGCCAGCTCAACCGGCAGGGAATACAATGAGCAGTTCTTC; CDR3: CASSTGREYNEQFF